The source of this T cell receptor (beta chain) is a study of T-cell reconstitution after alpha-beta-depleted transplantation in children. This clonotype was detected only a few times. The TCRbeta library was prepared with unique molecular identifiers. TCRdb re-called the PCR reads with MiXCR, one entry per CDR3 protein. The sample shows 450,000 to 550,000 distinct CDR3 sequences, approximately 10% of them seen only once. This CDR3 spans 13 amino acids. Germline CDR1 reads LGHNA; CDR2 reads YSLEER. Trimming removed 3 bases at V and 8 bases at J, with 10 bases between. Sequencing was performed on PBMCs, mostly from graft donor cells, taken 180 days after TCRalphabeta/CD19-depleted stem cell transplant. The receptor comes from a female patient between 2 and 15 years old who had a stem cell transplant for aplastic anemia, so the T cells may come from the graft donor. The chain couples TRBV4-3 to TRBJ1-4, with D possibly TRBD1 on 5 matching bases. Here the CDR3 DNA reads TGCGCCAGCAGCCAGACAGTCGAGGAAAAACTGTTTTTT. Translated: CASSQTVEEKLFF.